These T cell receptor beta chains were read from a single sample in a study of Graves' ophthalmopathy and Graves' hyperthyroidism. MiXCR was run by TCRdb on the multiplex PCR reads, yielding one entry per CDR3 protein. The table lists tens of thousands of distinct CDR3 sequences, roughly half of them singletons. The material sequenced was peripheral blood. The receptors originated from an adult man with Graves' ophthalmopathy. Both conserved end residues are part of each CDR3. Fields, in order: clone size, J gene, V gene, D gene, CDR3 protein, CDR3 DNA. The D gene is left open where the match is weak. Clone size is not always given. Where it is, it says once, few, many or a class for expanded clones.

many | TRBJ2-5 | TRBV5-1 | TRBD2 | CASSLTSGSLKETQYF | TGCGCCAGCAGCTTGACTAGCGGGAGTTTAAAAGAGACCCAGTACTTC
many | TRBJ1-6 | TRBV5-1 | NA | CASSLATGFDSPLHF | TGCGCCAGCAGCTTGGCCACAGGATTTGATTCACCCCTCCACTTT
many | TRBJ1-4 | TRBV29-1 | NA | CSAWEGLGRDNEKLFF | TGCAGCGCTTGGGAGGGGCTGGGGCGTGATAATGAAAAACTGTTTTTT
few | TRBJ2-1 | TRBV29-1 | NA | CSIEDQRAFSYNVQFF | TGCAGCATTGAAGATCAACGAGCGTTCTCCTACAATGTGCAGTTCTTC
NA | TRBJ1-1 | TRBV10-3 | NA | CAISADLNRNTEAFF | TGTGCCATCAGCGCGGACCTGAACCGGAACACTGAAGCTTTCTTT
NA | TRBJ1-1 | TRBV20-1 | NA | CSARAKWQGTTEAFF | TGCAGTGCTAGAGCCAAGTGGCAGGGGACAACTGAAGCTTTCTTT
many | TRBJ1-1 | TRBV28 | NA | CASSLQNLMNTEAFF | TGTGCCAGCAGTTTACAGAACCTTATGAACACTGAAGCTTTCTTT
NA | TRBJ2-5 | TRBV7-3 | NA | CASSAFTGFGETQYF | TGTGCCAGCAGCGCGTTCACAGGGTTCGGAGAGACCCAGTACTTC
many | TRBJ1-5 | TRBV12-3/TRBV12-4 | NA | CASSLGGKRNQPQHF | TGTGCCAGCAGTTTAGGGGGTAAGCGCAATCAGCCCCAGCATTTT
many | TRBJ2-2 | TRBV4-2 | TRBD2 | CASRQGAELLAGWDTGELFF | TGTGCCAGCAGGCAAGGGGCAGAGTTACTAGCGGGATGGGACACCGGGGAGCTGTTTTTT
many | TRBJ2-7 | TRBV28 | TRBD1 | CASSTGTGAHEQYF | TGTGCCAGCAGTACAGGGACAGGGGCCCACGAGCAGTACTTC
NA | TRBJ2-7 | TRBV10-1 | NA | CASSSFPDPYEQYF | TGTGCCAGCAGCTCTTTTCCAGACCCCTACGAGCAGTACTTC
few | TRBJ2-2 | TRBV5-4 | NA | CASSLGSGELFF | TGTGCCAGCAGCTTGGGTAGCGGGGAGCTGTTTTTT
NA | TRBJ2-7 | TRBV10-3 | TRBD2 | CAAGVGNEQYF | TGTGCCGCGGGGGTCGGGAACGAGCAGTACTTC
NA | TRBJ2-1 | TRBV6-5 | TRBD2 | CASTAGVRSNEQFF | TGTGCCAGCACGGCGGGAGTGCGATCCAATGAGCAGTTCTTC
NA | TRBJ1-5 | TRBV5-6 | TRBD1 | CASSTGAVQPQHF | TGTGCCAGCAGCACAGGGGCGGTTCAGCCCCAGCATTTT
many | TRBJ1-1 | TRBV6-5 | TRBD1 | CASSALGQKNTEAFF | TGTGCCAGCAGCGCTTTGGGACAGAAGAACACTGAAGCTTTCTTT
many | TRBJ1-6 | TRBV5-6 | TRBD1 | CASRRGQVTSPLHF | TGTGCCAGCAGGAGGGGGCAGGTCACTTCACCCCTCCACTTT
many | TRBJ2-1 | TRBV7-3 | NA | CASSPKTGTSYNEQFF | TGTGCCAGCAGCCCGAAGACCGGGACGTCATACAATGAGCAGTTCTTC
NA | TRBJ1-1 | TRBV4-3 | NA | CASSRGRGEAFF | TGCGCCAGCAGCCGGGGACGAGGAGAAGCTTTCTTT
many | TRBJ2-1 | TRBV27 | TRBD2 | CASSLSVAGYNEQFF | TGTGCCAGCAGTTTATCGGTAGCGGGCTACAATGAGCAGTTCTTC
NA | TRBJ2-3 | TRBV5-5 | TRBD1 | CAGSPGTDTFTDTQYF | TGTGCCGGCAGCCCCGGGACAGACACCTTCACGGATACGCAGTATTTT
few | TRBJ1-4 | TRBV29-1 | TRBD1 | CSATGGNEKLFF | TGCAGCGCGACAGGGGGTAATGAAAAACTGTTTTTT
many | TRBJ1-5 | TRBV12-3/TRBV12-4 | TRBD1 | CASRTGKVSNQPQHF | TGTGCCAGTAGGACAGGGAAGGTTAGCAATCAGCCCCAGCATTTT
NA | TRBJ1-1 | TRBV19 | NA | CASLGAGGTEAFF | TGTGCCAGTCTGGGGGCCGGGGGCACTGAAGCTTTCTTT
many | TRBJ1-2 | TRBV12-3/TRBV12-4 | NA | CASTLSGSVYGYTF | TGTGCCAGCACCTTAAGTGGGTCTGTCTATGGCTACACCTTC
once | TRBJ2-5 | TRBV20-1 | NA | CSARRLESETFQETQYF | TGCAGTGCTCGAAGGTTGGAGTCGGAGACCTTCCAAGAGACCCAGTACTTC
once | TRBJ2-2 | TRBV7-2 | NA | CASSSVDLHGELFF | TGTGCCAGCAGCTCCGTAGACCTACACGGGGAGCTGTTTTTT
NA | TRBJ2-5 | TRBV7-9 | NA | CASSLRLGVIQETQYF | TGTGCCAGCAGCTTAAGGTTGGGAGTTATCCAAGAGACCCAGTACTTC
many | TRBJ2-1 | TRBV3-1 | TRBD2 | CASSSSGSRNEQFF | TGTGCCAGCAGCAGCAGCGGGAGTCGCAATGAGCAGTTCTTC
many | TRBJ2-2 | TRBV4-1 | NA | CASSPRVVGTGELFF | TGCGCCAGCAGCCCCAGGGTTGTAGGCACCGGGGAGCTGTTTTTT
NA | TRBJ1-4 | TRBV6-4 | NA | CASSDSIWGEKLFF | TGTGCCAGCAGTGACTCGATCTGGGGAGAAAAACTGTTTTTT
NA | TRBJ1-6 | TRBV7-9 | NA | CASSLGSPLHF | TGTGCCAGCAGCTTAGGCTCACCCCTCCACTTT
many | TRBJ2-1 | TRBV4-1 | NA | CASSQRTVGLSSYNEQFF | TGCGCCAGCAGCCAAAGGACAGTCGGACTTTCCTCCTACAATGAGCAGTTCTTC
NA | TRBJ2-3 | TRBV20-1 | TRBD2 | CSARVRTSAGGEDPDTQYF | TGCAGTGCTAGAGTTCGGACCTCGGCGGGAGGGGAGGATCCAGATACGCAGTATTTT